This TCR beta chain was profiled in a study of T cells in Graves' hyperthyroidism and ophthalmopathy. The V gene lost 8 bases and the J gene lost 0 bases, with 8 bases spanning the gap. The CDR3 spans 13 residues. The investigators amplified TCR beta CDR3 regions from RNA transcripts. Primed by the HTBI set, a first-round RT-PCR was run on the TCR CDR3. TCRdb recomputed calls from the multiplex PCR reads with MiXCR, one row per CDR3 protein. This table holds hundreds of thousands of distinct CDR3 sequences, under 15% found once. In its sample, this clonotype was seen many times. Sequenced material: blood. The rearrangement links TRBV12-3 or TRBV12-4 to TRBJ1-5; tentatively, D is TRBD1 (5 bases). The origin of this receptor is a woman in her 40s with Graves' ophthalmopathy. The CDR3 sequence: CASGAISNQPQHF. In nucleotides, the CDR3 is TGTGCCAGCGGGGCGATTAGCAATCAGCCCCAGCATTTT.